This TCR beta chain was obtained from a study of T-cell memory formation after mild COVID-19. Study at large: Clustering of TCRs was largely donor specific.

With respect to this clonotype: The antigen remains undetermined.

TCR alpha and TCR beta cDNA libraries with sample barcodes and UMIs came from 5'RACE using constant-segment primers. A single record per CDR3 protein comes from TCRdb applying MiXCR to the 5' RACE reads. Of about 310,000 distinct CDR3 sequences in the sample, more than 15% are singletons; the top ten hold 22%. Findings and limits, study-wide: What remained unconfirmed was the SARS-CoV-2 specificity of second-wave clones peaking on day 37. CM and EM subsets held most contracting CD4+ clones; EMRA held CD8+ ones.

The CDR3 consists of 19 residues. V was clipped by 2 bases and J by 5 bases; unmatched bases: 16. Sequenced material: PBMCs or a T cell subset sorted from them (not recorded which). The sequence was obtained from a man in his late teens or twenties who had mild COVID-19 (a few samples of this study predate the infection). Cell type and time point are not known. The chain employs TRBV12-3 or TRBV12-4 and TRBJ2-2; the match to TRBD2 covers 8 bases. For the CDR3, the DNA is TGTGCCAGCAGTTTAAGATTGTTGCGGGGGGCCCCTGGGACCGGGGAGCTGTTTTTT. It encodes CASSLRLLRGAPGTGELFF.